This T cell receptor beta chain came from a study of shared clonotypes between healthy human individuals. At the level of the study: A donor's plate count was three for CD4 naive and three for CD4 memory; CD8 naive had two and CD8 memory one.

Whole-study findings and limits: Among non-shared clonotypes, generation probabilities were lower than among those shared by all four donors.

A remark on this clone: Its target is not known.

Several immunoSEQ 96-well plates shared each subset's DNA, each plate a replicate. TCRdb's table, derived via immunoSEQ multiplex PCR, lists solely in-frame clones and lacks some. The sample has about 700,000 clones, around two thirds seen once; the top ten hold over 1.5%. The receptor was isolated from a woman in her twenties or thirties in good health. The sequenced sample was memory CD4+ T cells sorted from blood. The subset is: CD45RA-negative fraction.

The CDR3 DNA is TGTGCCAGCACAGACGGGGTCTACAATGAGCAGTTCTTC. It is translated as CASTDGVYNEQFF. V gene TRBV6-1 combines with J gene TRBJ2-1, with a tentative D call TRBD2 (5 bases). CDR1 is MNHNS, CDR2 SASEGT, per germline. Trimming stripped 7 bases from V and 3 bases from J, with 10 bases between. The CDR3 has 13 amino acids.